This T cell receptor (beta chain) was captured in a study of cytomegalovirus exposure and HLA in healthy donors. A multiplex PCR was run with 60 Vbeta primers and 13 Jbeta primers. Data came from immunoSEQ multiplex PCR; TCRdb stores just in-frame clones and leaves some out. This sample has about 160,000 clones; 75% to 80% occur once, and the top ten carry about 1%. The germline CDR1 and CDR2 sequences are MGHDK and SYGVNS. The CDR3 totals 17 residues. The trim removed 1 base at V and 5 bases at J, leaving 11 bases unmatched. What was sequenced was PBMCs. The rearrangement uses TRBV25-1 and TRBJ2-7; 10 bases match TRBD2. This receptor was identified in a woman in her fifties or sixties in good health and CMV-seropositive. CDR3 coding DNA: TGTGCCAGCAGTGAATGGTCGTTAGCGGGGGGCCATCACGAGCAGTACTTC. Translation gives CASSEWSLAGGHHEQYF.